Below are 3 T cell receptor beta chains sequenced from a single sample in a study of human T cells and chemical hapten exposure. Regarding time point: patch test 2, 6 weeks after DPC sensitization. Indicated treatment: therapeutic diphenylcyclopropenone sensitization with weekly scalp DPC. TCRdb re-called the RACE reads with MiXCR, one entry per CDR3 protein. This sample has around 130,000 distinct CDR3 sequences, with about 12% found just once. This sample comprised whole blood, obtained in connection with sensitization to the hapten diphenylcyclopropenone (DPC). These receptors were taken from a woman in her forties or fifties with alopecia areata. Some clones in this sample may be carry-over from other donors' samples.

Many counts were recorded for this clonotype. The chain combines TRBV7-2 with TRBJ2-4, with TRBD2 as a possible D gene (5 bases). The V end was cut by 5 bases, the J end by 3 bases, with 14 bases between. The CDR3 runs 15 residues. CDR1 is SGHTA, CDR2 FQGNSA, per germline. In nucleotides, the CDR3 is TGTGCCAGCAGCCCAGGCGGGTCAGGCAAAAACATTCAGTACTTC. This gives the protein CASSPGGSGKNIQYF.

This clonotype was seen a few times. The chain joins TRBV5-1 to TRBJ1-2; unclear D gene. V was pared by 0 bases and J by 4 bases, with 10 bases between. In germline, CDR1 is SGHRS, CDR2 YFSETQ. CDR3 size: 14 residues. CDR3 in DNA: TGCGCCAGCAGCTTGGAAGGATCTCTCTATGGCTACACCTTC. Amino acid sequence: CASSLEGSLYGYTF.

This clonotype was recorded once. The CDR3 DNA reads TGTGCCAGCAGTCCCCCCAGAGGGGTTGGACAGCCCCAGCATTTT. This sequence encodes CASSPPRGVGQPQHF. The chain couples TRBV28 to TRBJ1-5; weak D call: TRBD1 (5 bases). This CDR3 comprises 15 residues. Germline-derived CDR1 and CDR2 are MDHEN and SYDVKM. Deletions cut 5 bases from V and 7 bases from J, with 18 bases between.